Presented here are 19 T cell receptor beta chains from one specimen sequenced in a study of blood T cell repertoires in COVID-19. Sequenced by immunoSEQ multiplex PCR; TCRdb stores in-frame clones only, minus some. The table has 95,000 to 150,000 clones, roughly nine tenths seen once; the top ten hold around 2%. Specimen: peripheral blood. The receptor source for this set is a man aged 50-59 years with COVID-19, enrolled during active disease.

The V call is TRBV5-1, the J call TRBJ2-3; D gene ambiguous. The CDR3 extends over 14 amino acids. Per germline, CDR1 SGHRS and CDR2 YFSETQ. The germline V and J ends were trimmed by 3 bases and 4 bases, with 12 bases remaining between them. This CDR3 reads CASSSLVRADTQYF. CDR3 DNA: TGCGCCAGCAGCTCTCTAGTACGCGCAGATACGCAGTATTTT.

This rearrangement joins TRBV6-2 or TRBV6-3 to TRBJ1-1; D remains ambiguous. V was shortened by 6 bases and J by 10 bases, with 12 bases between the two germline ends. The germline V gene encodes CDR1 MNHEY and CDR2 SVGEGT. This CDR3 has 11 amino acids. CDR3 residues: CASSLGGRAFF. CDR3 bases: TGTGCCAGCAGCCTCGGAGGGAGAGCTTTCTTT.

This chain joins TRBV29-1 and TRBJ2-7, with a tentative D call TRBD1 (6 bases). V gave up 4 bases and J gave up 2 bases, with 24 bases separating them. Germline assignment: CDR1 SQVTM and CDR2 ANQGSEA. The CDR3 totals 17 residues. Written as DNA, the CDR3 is TGCAGCGTTGGGATACTTGACCGGGACACCCACCCCTACGAGCAGTACTTC. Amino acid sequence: CSVGILDRDTHPYEQYF.

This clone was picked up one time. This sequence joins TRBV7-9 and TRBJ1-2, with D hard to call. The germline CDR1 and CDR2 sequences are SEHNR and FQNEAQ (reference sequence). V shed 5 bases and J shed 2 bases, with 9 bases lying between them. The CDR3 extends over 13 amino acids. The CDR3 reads CASSVDSNYGYTF. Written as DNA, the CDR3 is TGTGCCAGCAGCGTCGACTCGAACTATGGCTACACCTTC. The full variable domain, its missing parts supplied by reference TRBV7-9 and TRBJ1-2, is DTGVSQNPRHKITKRGQNVTFRCDPISEHNRLYWYRQTLGQGPEFLTYFQNEAQLEKSRLLSDRFSAERPKGSFSTLEIQRTEQGDSAMYLCASSVDSNYGYTFGSGTRLTVV.

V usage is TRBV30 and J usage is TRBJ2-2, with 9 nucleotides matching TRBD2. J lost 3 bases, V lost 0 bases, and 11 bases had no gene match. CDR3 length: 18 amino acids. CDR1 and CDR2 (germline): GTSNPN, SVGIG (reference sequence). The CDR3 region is CAWSVNPISGSHTGELFF. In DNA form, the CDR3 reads TGTGCCTGGAGTGTCAATCCAATTAGCGGGAGCCACACCGGGGAGCTGTTTTTT. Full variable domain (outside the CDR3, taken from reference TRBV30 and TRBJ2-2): SQTIHQWPATLVQPVGSPLSLECTVEGTSNPNLYWYRQAAGRGLQLLFYSVGIGQISSEVPQNLSASRPQDRQFILSSKKLLLSDSGFYLCAWSVNPISGSHTGELFFGEGSRLTVL.

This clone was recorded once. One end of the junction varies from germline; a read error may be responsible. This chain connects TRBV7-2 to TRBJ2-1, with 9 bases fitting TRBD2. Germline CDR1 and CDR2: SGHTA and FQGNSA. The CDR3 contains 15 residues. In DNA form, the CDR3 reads TGTGCCAGCAGATTAGGGACTAGCCCCTCGCTTGTGCAGTTCTTC. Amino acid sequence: CASRLGTSPSLVQFF. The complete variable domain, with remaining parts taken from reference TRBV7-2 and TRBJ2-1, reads GAGVSQSPSNKVTEKGKDVELRCDPISGHTALYWYRQSLGQGLEFLIYFQGNSAPDKSGLPSDRFSAERTGGSVSTLTIQRTQQEDSAVYLCASRLGTSPSLVQFFGPGTRLTVL.

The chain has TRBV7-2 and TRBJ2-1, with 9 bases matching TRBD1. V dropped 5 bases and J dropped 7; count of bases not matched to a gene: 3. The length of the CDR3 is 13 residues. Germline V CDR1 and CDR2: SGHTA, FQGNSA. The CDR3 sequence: CASSLGTGNEQFF. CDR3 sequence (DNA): TGTGCCAGCAGCCTCGGGACAGGGAATGAGCAGTTCTTC.

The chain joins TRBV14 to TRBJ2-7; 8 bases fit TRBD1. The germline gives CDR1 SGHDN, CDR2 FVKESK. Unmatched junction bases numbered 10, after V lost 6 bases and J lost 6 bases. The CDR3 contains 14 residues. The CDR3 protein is CASSSTGGFSEQYF. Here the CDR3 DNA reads TGTGCCAGCAGTTCCACAGGGGGGTTTTCCGAGCAGTACTTC.

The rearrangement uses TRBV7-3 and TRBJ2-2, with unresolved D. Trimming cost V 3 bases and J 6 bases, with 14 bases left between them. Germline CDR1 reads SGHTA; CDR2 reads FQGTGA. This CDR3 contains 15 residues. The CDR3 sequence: CASSLEPKPAGELFF. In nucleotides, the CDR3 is TGTGCCAGCAGCTTGGAGCCTAAGCCCGCCGGGGAGCTGTTTTTT.

Here the CDR3 DNA reads TGTGCCACTAAACTAGCGGGAGCAAACGAGCAGTACTTC. Its translation is CATKLAGANEQYF. The chain recombines TRBV27 with TRBJ2-7; 11 bases are shared with TRBD2. J gave up 5 bases and V 10 bases, and 7 bases lay outside the gene matches. The CDR3 has 13 residues. The V gene's germline CDR1 is MNHEY and CDR2 SMNVEV (reference sequence).

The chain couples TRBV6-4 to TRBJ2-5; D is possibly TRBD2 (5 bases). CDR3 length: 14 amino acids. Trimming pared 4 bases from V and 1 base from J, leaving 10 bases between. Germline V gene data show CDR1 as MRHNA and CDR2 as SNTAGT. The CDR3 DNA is TGTGCCAGCAGTGCGGAGGCACCCCAAGAGACCCAGTACTTC. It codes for CASSAEAPQETQYF.

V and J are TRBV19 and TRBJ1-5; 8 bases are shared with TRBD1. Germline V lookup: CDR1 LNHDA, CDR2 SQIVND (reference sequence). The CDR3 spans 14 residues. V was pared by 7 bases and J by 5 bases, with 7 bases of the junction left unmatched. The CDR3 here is CASKRDRSDQPQHF. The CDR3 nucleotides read TGTGCCAGTAAACGGGACAGGAGTGATCAGCCCCAGCATTTT. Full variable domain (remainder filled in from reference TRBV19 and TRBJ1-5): DGGITQSPKYLFRKEGQNVTLSCEQNLNHDAMYWYRQDPGQGLRLIYYSQIVNDFQKGDIAEGYSVSREKKESFPLTVTSAQKNPTAFYLCASKRDRSDQPQHFGDGTRLSIL.

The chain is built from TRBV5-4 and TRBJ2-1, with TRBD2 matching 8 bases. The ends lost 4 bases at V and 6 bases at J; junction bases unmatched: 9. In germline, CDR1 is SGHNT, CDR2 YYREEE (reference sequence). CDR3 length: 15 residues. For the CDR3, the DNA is TGTGCCAGCAGCGCCGGGAGGGCCTCGGCCAATGAGCAGTTCTTC. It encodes CASSAGRASANEQFF.

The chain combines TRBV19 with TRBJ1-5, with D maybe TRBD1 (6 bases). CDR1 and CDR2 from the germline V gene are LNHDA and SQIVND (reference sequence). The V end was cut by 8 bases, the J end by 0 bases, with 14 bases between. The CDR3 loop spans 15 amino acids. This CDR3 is CASRKGGDSNQPQHF. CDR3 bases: TGTGCCAGTCGAAAGGGGGGGGATAGCAATCAGCCCCAGCATTTT.

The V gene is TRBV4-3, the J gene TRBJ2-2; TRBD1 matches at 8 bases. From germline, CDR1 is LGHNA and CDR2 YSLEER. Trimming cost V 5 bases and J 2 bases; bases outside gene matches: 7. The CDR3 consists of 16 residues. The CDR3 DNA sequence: TGCGCCAGCAGCAAAGGGCAGGGGGCAAACACCGGGGAGCTGTTTTTT. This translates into CASSKGQGANTGELFF.

Here the CDR3 DNA reads TGCAGCGTTGGACTAGCGGGCTACAATGAGCAGTTCTTC. This translates into CSVGLAGYNEQFF. J is TRBJ2-1 and V is TRBV29-1; 10 nucleotides agree with TRBD2. The CDR3 runs 13 residues. The V and J ends lost 4 bases and 3 bases, in that order; junction bases with no gene match: 0. The V gene's germline CDR1 is SQVTM and CDR2 ANQGSEA.

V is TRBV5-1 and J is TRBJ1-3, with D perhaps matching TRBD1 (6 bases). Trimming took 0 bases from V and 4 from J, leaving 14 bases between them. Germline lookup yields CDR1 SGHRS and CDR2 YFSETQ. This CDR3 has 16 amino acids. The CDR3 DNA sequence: TGCGCCAGCAGCTTGGCAGGGGCTCAACTGGGAAACACCATATATTTT. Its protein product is CASSLAGAQLGNTIYF.

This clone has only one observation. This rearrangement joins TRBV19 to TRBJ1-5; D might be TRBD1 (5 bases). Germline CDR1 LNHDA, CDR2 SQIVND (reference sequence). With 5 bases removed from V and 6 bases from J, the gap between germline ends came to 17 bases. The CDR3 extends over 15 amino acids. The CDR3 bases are TGTGCCAGTAGTCCTGCAGGGTTTTCTGGTCAGCCCCAGCATTTT. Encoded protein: CASSPAGFSGQPQHF.

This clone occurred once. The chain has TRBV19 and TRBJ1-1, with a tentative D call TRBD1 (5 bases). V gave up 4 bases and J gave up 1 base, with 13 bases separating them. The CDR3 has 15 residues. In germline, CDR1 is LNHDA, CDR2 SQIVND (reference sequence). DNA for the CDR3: TGTGCCAGTAGTACCCTCGACAGACCGAACACTGAAGCTTTCTTT. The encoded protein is CASSTLDRPNTEAFF. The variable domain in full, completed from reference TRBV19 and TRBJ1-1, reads DGGITQSPKYLFRKEGQNVTLSCEQNLNHDAMYWYRQDPGQGLRLIYYSQIVNDFQKGDIAEGYSVSREKKESFPLTVTSAQKNPTAFYLCASSTLDRPNTEAFFGQGTRLTVV.